The clone carrying this T cell receptor (beta chain) was seen only once. TCRdb's table, derived via immunoSEQ multiplex PCR, lists solely in-frame clones and lacks some. The sample consists of more than 55,000 clones, 90% to 95% of them appearing once. This entry is derived from a study of blood T cell repertoires in COVID-19. Whole-study context: COVID-19 samples collected from the United States, Italy and Spain covered acute and convalescent phases. PBMCs, B-cell-depleted T cells, or T cells provided the cDNA or gDNA that made up the material.

This CDR3 spans 12 amino acids. Germline loops: CDR1 SGHTA, CDR2 FQGNSA. Trimming pared 3 bases from V and 4 bases from J, leaving 6 bases between. The rearrangement uses TRBV7-2 and TRBJ2-5, with unresolved D. The clonotype comes from a man aged 45-60 years with active COVID-19. Material for sequencing was peripheral blood. Written as DNA, the CDR3 is TGTGCCAGCAGCTTTACTGTAGAGACCCAGTACTTC. This translates into CASSFTVETQYF.